What follows are 6 T cell receptor beta chains derived from one specimen sequenced in a study of CD8 T cells in Susac syndrome. Random hexamers were used to reverse transcribe an amount of roughly 0.45 to 1 ug RNA. A single record per CDR3 protein comes from TCRdb applying MiXCR to the immunoSEQ multiplex PCR reads. The sample lists 75,000 or so distinct CDR3 sequences, 94% occurring once. The sample consisted of CD8+ T cells from PBMCs. The receptors were gathered from a human donor with Susac syndrome.

The V call is TRBV20-1, the J call TRBJ1-2; possible D gene TRBD1, 5 bases. Germline lookup yields CDR1 DFQATT and CDR2 SNEGSKA (reference sequence). Trimming shortened V by 3 bases and J by 4 bases, and 15 bases separated the two germline ends. This CDR3 contains 14 residues. The DNA for the CDR3 is TGCAGTGCTAGGGGTTGGGCCGGGGGCTATGGCTACACCTTC. Translated, it gives CSARGWAGGYGYTF.

This clonotype is a singleton in its sample. V and J are TRBV20-1 and TRBJ2-7; possibly TRBD1 for D (5 bases). The CDR3 is 16 amino acids. Germline V gene data show CDR1 as DFQATT and CDR2 as SNEGSKA (reference sequence). V lost 4 bases, J lost 0 bases, and 19 bases lay in between. Here the CDR3 reads CSATKKYRRSSYEQYF. The CDR3 region has the DNA TGCAGTGCTACCAAGAAGTACAGGCGTAGCTCCTACGAGCAGTACTTC.

This clonotype was seen more than once but under ten times. The V gene is TRBV6-5, the J gene TRBJ2-7; TRBD1 matches at 8 bases. CDR3 length: 14 residues. The V segment lost 4 bases and the J segment 2 bases; nucleotides outside the gene matches: 4. The V gene's germline CDR1 is MNHEY and CDR2 SVGAGI. The CDR3 reads CASSSGTGPYEQYF. The CDR3 DNA follows: TGTGCCAGCAGTTCCGGGACAGGCCCCTACGAGCAGTACTTC.

The chain couples TRBV21-1 to TRBJ2-7; TRBD1 is the table's D call and was not checked against the DNA. TRBV21-1 corresponds to a pseudogene. The CDR3 sequence is 16 residues long. The CDR3, as DNA: TGTGCCAGCAGCAAAGCCGGGACAGGGGGCTTGGTAGAGCAGTACTTC. Amino acids: CASSKAGTGGLVEQYF.

The chain recombines TRBV15 with TRBJ2-7; possibly TRBD2 for D (6 bases). V gave up 6 bases and J gave up 0 bases, with 15 bases separating them. The CDR3 is 15 residues long. CDR1 and CDR2 (germline): LNHNV, YYDKDF (reference sequence). CDR3 protein: CATSPGTLSSYEQYF. The CDR3 nucleotides read TGTGCCACCAGTCCAGGGACTCTAAGCTCCTACGAGCAGTACTTC.

V usage is TRBV6-4 and J usage is TRBJ1-1, with a tentative D call TRBD1 (5 bases). Trimming stripped 2 bases from V and 2 bases from J, with 6 bases between. The CDR3 is made up of 13 amino acids. Germline V gives CDR1 MRHNA, CDR2 SNTAGT. CDR3 nucleotide sequence: TGTGCCAGCAGTGACCGGGACAACACTGAAGCTTTCTTT. Protein product: CASSDRDNTEAFF.